This passage covers 25 T cell receptor beta chains from one sample sequenced in a study of T cells in Graves' hyperthyroidism and ophthalmopathy. Amplified TCR beta CDR3 regions derived from RNA transcripts. The TCR CDR3 first-round RT-PCR relied on the HTBI primer set. TCRdb re-analysed the multiplex PCR reads in MiXCR, keeping a single row per CDR3 protein. The sample gives 700,000 to 950,000 distinct CDR3 sequences, 30% to 40% of which show up once; less than 35% is in the top ten. The material sequenced was blood. These TCRs come from a woman in her thirties or forties with Graves' hyperthyroidism.

This clonotype has at least ten counts. The rearrangement uses TRBV6-5 and TRBJ2-5; weak D call: TRBD1 (6 bases). Germline CDR1 reads MNHEY; CDR2 reads SVGAGI. V dropped 5 bases and J dropped 1 base, with 14 bases sitting between them. This CDR3 spans 15 amino acids. CDR3 in amino acids: CASSQPGAIQETQYF. The CDR3 coding sequence is TGTGCCAGCAGTCAACCAGGGGCCATCCAAGAGACCCAGTACTTC.

This clonotype was picked up a small number of times. The V and J genes are TRBV5-5 and TRBJ2-2; D is ambiguous. Germline V gene lookup returns CDR1 SGHKS and CDR2 YYEKEE (reference sequence). The CDR3 extends over 16 amino acids. V dropped 9 bases and J dropped 5 bases, with 23 bases sitting between them. CDR3: CATRTALDKGTGELFF. CDR3 coding DNA: TGTGCCACCCGAACAGCACTTGATAAAGGGACCGGGGAGCTGTTTTTT. The whole variable domain, filled in from reference TRBV5-5 and TRBJ2-2, reads DAGVTQSPTHLIKTRGQQVTLRCSPISGHKSVSWYQQVLGQGPQFIFQYYEKEERGRGNFPDRFSARQFPNYSSELNVNALLLGDSALYLCATRTALDKGTGELFFGEGSRLTVL.

The sample holds many counts of this clonotype. The chain employs TRBV2 and TRBJ2-1, with D tentatively TRBD2 (7 bases). The CDR3 extends over 14 amino acids. Trimming took off 6 bases at V and 6 bases at J, with 15 bases between the two ends. Germline V gene lookup returns CDR1 SNHLY and CDR2 FYNNEI. The CDR3 DNA sequence: TGTGCCAGCAGGCGGGGGCAGGTTAGCAATGAGCAGTTCTTC. Translated: CASRRGQVSNEQFF.

A few counts support this clonotype. V is TRBV12-3 or TRBV12-4 and J is TRBJ1-1, with D possibly matching TRBD1 (5 bases). V lost 4 bases and J 1 base, leaving 13 bases between the germline ends. CDR3 size: 15 residues. The CDR3 reads CASSSSDSSNTEAFF. As DNA, the CDR3 is TGTGCCAGCAGTTCCTCCGACAGCTCGAACACTGAAGCTTTCTTT.

Note on this clonotype: One end of the junction fails to match germline, which may point to a read error. This rearrangement joins TRBV10-3 to TRBJ1-2; TRBD1 is a possible D gene (5 bases). Per germline, CDR1 ENHRY and CDR2 SYGVKD. This CDR3 comprises 15 residues. This CDR3 reads CASSLEGLNQYGYTF. DNA of the CDR3: TGTGCCAGCAGTTTGGAGGGACTTAACCAGTATGGCTACACCTTC.

The genes are TRBV25-1 and TRBJ2-7; no clear D. Trimming removed 5 bases at V and 3 bases at J, with 14 bases between. CDR3 length: 14 amino acids. Germline V gene data show CDR1 as MGHDK and CDR2 as SYGVNS. The CDR3 reads CASSPYRIFYEQYF. The CDR3, as DNA: TGTGCCAGCAGTCCATATCGTATCTTCTACGAGCAGTACTTC.

This clonotype was detected many times. The chain joins TRBV2 to TRBJ2-7, with TRBD1 matching over 7 bases. V dropped 2 bases and J dropped 6; count of bases not matched to a gene: 10. The CDR3 is made up of 15 amino acids. Germline V gene lookup returns CDR1 SNHLY and CDR2 FYNNEI. CDR3 sequence reads: CASSERDSRVGEQYF. The DNA for the CDR3 is TGTGCCAGCAGTGAACGGGACAGCCGTGTGGGCGAGCAGTACTTC.

The chain combines TRBV10-3 with TRBJ2-6; 8 nucleotides match TRBD2. V was clipped by 6 bases and J by 3 bases; unmatched bases: 19. The CDR3 consists of 20 residues. The germline gives CDR1 ENHRY, CDR2 SYGVKD. CDR3 DNA: TGTGCCATCAGCTTATATGCGGGGGGCACTCTCGACCTTGGGGCCAACGTCCTGACTTTC. Protein: CAISLYAGGTLDLGANVLTF.

The chain is built from TRBV10-3 and TRBJ2-2, with TRBD1 identical over 10 bases. Germline values: CDR1 ENHRY, CDR2 SYGVKD. V lost 7 bases to trimming and J lost 6 bases; unmatched junction nucleotides: 11. This CDR3 has 16 amino acids. This CDR3 reads CAINPTGQGLAGELFF. The CDR3 DNA sequence: TGTGCCATCAATCCAACGGGACAGGGGTTGGCCGGGGAGCTGTTTTTT.

The chain uses TRBV19 and TRBJ2-2; perhaps D is TRBD1 or TRBD2 (6 bases each). CDR3 length: 14 residues. V lost 4 bases and J 4 bases, leaving 10 bases between the germline ends. Germline-derived CDR1 and CDR2 are LNHDA and SQIVND (reference sequence). The CDR3 spells CASSTGAGTGELFF. The CDR3 nucleotides are TGTGCCAGTAGTACGGGGGCCGGCACCGGGGAGCTGTTTTTT.

J is TRBJ2-2 and V is TRBV5-6, with D perhaps given as TRBD1 or TRBD2 (5 bases each). The germline V gene has CDR1 SGHDT and CDR2 YYEEEE. The CDR3 runs 14 residues. Trimming pared 7 bases from V and 6 bases from J, leaving 16 bases between. CDR3 region: CASGPGPRAGELFF. CDR3 coding DNA: TGTGCCAGCGGCCCGGGACCCCGGGCCGGGGAGCTGTTTTTT.

This clonotype was seen only a few times. The V call is TRBV7-9, the J call TRBJ1-1; TRBD1 is a possible D gene (5 bases). The CDR3 runs 15 residues. Germline V gene data show CDR1 as SEHNR and CDR2 as FQNEAQ (reference sequence). V gave up 2 bases and J gave up 4 bases, with 14 bases separating them. The CDR3 region has the DNA TGTGCCAGCAGCTTACCAGGGATGGGTGGCACTGAAGCTTTCTTT. Protein product: CASSLPGMGGTEAFF.

In its sample, this clonotype was seen many times. This rearrangement joins TRBV6-5 to TRBJ1-2; D unclear. Germline lookup yields CDR1 MNHEY and CDR2 SVGAGI. The CDR3 totals 11 residues. Deletions cut 8 bases from V and 6 bases from J, with 10 bases between. The CDR3 loop reads CASSAGNGYTF. The DNA of the CDR3 is TGTGCCAGCTCGGCGGGAAATGGCTACACCTTC.

This clonotype was recorded many times. The chain uses TRBV7-2 and TRBJ1-1, with D possibly being TRBD1 (5 bases). Trimming pared 5 bases from V and 4 bases from J, leaving 17 bases between. The CDR3 has 15 amino acids. The germline V gene has CDR1 SGHTA and CDR2 FQGNSA. CDR3 protein: CASSPRQGTGTEAFF. As DNA, the CDR3 is TGTGCCAGCAGCCCTCGACAAGGGACGGGCACTGAAGCTTTCTTT. The whole variable domain, filled in from reference TRBV7-2 and TRBJ1-1, reads GAGVSQSPSNKVTEKGKDVELRCDPISGHTALYWYRQSLGQGLEFLIYFQGNSAPDKSGLPSDRFSAERTGGSVSTLTIQRTQQEDSAVYLCASSPRQGTGTEAFFGQGTRLTVV.

This clonotype was observed a few times. The chain couples TRBV6-5 to TRBJ2-5; D gene ambiguous. V lost 5 bases to trimming and J lost 2 bases, with 12 bases between them. Germline CDR1 reads MNHEY; CDR2 reads SVGAGI. This CDR3 has 14 residues. Here the CDR3 DNA reads TGTGCCAGCAGTGTTCGTAGGCAGCAAGAGACCCAGTACTTC. Its protein is CASSVRRQQETQYF.

As for this clonotype: A read error may be the cause here, since a much bigger clone is one base away. The V and J genes are TRBV14 and TRBJ2-5, with 11 bases identical to TRBD2. V shed 2 bases, J shed 4 bases, and the junction held 6 bases outside the gene matches. The CDR3 loop spans 16 amino acids. Germline CDR1 SGHDN, CDR2 FVKESK. Written as DNA, the CDR3 is TGTGCCAGCAGCCAATTTAGCGGGAGGGCCAGAGAGACCCAGTACTTC. It yields the protein CASSQFSGRARETQYF.

The rearrangement joins TRBV11-2 to TRBJ1-2; a possible D gene is TRBD1 (6 bases). This CDR3 is built from 14 residues. Trimming removed 4 bases from V and 6 bases from J, with 15 bases in between. Germline V gene lookup returns CDR1 SGHAT and CDR2 FQNNGV. CDR3 protein: CASSSTGLIHGYTF. The CDR3 bases are TGTGCCAGCAGCTCAACAGGGTTAATTCATGGCTACACCTTC. The complete variable domain, with remaining parts taken from reference TRBV11-2 and TRBJ1-2, reads EAGVAQSPRYKIIEKRQSVAFWCNPISGHATLYWYQQILGQGPKLLIQFQNNGVVDDSQLPKDRFSAERLKGVDSTLKIQPAKLEDSAVYLCASSSTGLIHGYTFGSGTRLTVV.

This clonotype has only a few counts. CDR3 DNA sequence: TGTGCCAGCAGTTTAAGACAGGGGGCCCTCTCTGGAAACACCATATATTTT. Translated: CASSLRQGALSGNTIYF. This chain links TRBV12-3 or TRBV12-4 with TRBJ1-3; 10 nucleotides line up with TRBD1. The CDR3 totals 17 residues. With V trimmed by 2 bases and J by 0 bases, 4 bases remained unmatched.

The chain uses TRBV13 and TRBJ1-5; 8 nucleotides line up with TRBD1. The CDR3 runs to 15 residues. Germline V lookup: CDR1 PRHDT, CDR2 FYEKMQ (reference sequence). V was clipped by 6 bases and J by 3 bases; unmatched bases: 7. The CDR3 bases are TGTGCCAGCAGTTTCTTGGGACAGGTCAATCAGCCCCAGCATTTT. Residues: CASSFLGQVNQPQHF.

CDR3 in amino acids: CASSQRGLAGGGETQYF. The CDR3 DNA follows: TGCGCCAGCAGCCAACGGGGACTAGCGGGAGGCGGAGAGACCCAGTACTTC. This chain connects TRBV4-1 to TRBJ2-5, with 15 bases that match TRBD2. Germline values: CDR1 MGHRA, CDR2 YSYEKL. The CDR3 is 17 amino acids. Trimming cost V 2 bases and J 4 bases; bases outside gene matches: 5.

The V and J genes are TRBV12-3 or TRBV12-4 and TRBJ2-7; D is ambiguous. This CDR3 comprises 15 residues. V dropped 2 bases and J dropped 3 bases, with 14 bases sitting between them. The CDR3 sequence is CASSLSWGPYYEQYF. The CDR3 DNA reads TGTGCCAGCAGTTTATCCTGGGGTCCATACTACGAGCAGTACTTC.

This clonotype was counted many times. As DNA, the CDR3 is TGTGCCAGCAGCTTAGTGGGGTTCCAGACCCAGTACTTC. Its translation is CASSLVGFQTQYF. The rearrangement uses TRBV7-9 and TRBJ2-5; unclear D gene. The CDR3 has 13 residues. Between the trimmed V and J ends, which lost 1 base and 6 bases, there was a span of 9 bases. The germline CDR1 and CDR2 sequences are SEHNR and FQNEAQ (reference sequence).

The chain employs TRBV6-2 or TRBV6-3 and TRBJ1-1; 7 nucleotides line up with TRBD1. Germline loops: CDR1 MNHEY, CDR2 SVGEGT. This CDR3 is built from 17 residues. V lost 0 bases to trimming and J lost 2 bases; unmatched junction nucleotides: 9. The CDR3 nucleotides are TGTGCCAGCAGTTACTCGGTGACAGGGCTGTTCAACACTGAAGCTTTCTTT. Encoded protein: CASSYSVTGLFNTEAFF.

The sample holds many counts of this clonotype. Sequence at one end of the junction differs from germline and may be a read error. The chain employs TRBV7-2 and TRBJ2-7, with D perhaps TRBD2 (6 bases). Germline V CDR1 and CDR2: SGHTA, FQGNSA. CDR3 length: 12 residues. Here the CDR3 DNA reads TGTGCCAGCAGCCTAGCGACCTACGAGCAGTACTTC. It is translated as CASSLATYEQYF.

This clonotype came up a few times. The chain has TRBV3-1 and TRBJ2-7, with 9 bases identical to TRBD1. Germline-derived CDR1 and CDR2 are LGHDT and YNNKEL (reference sequence). Germline trimming cut 4 bases from V and 2 bases from J; bases unmatched to any gene: 9. This CDR3 is 16 amino acids long. In DNA, the CDR3 is TGTGCCAGCAGCCCAACCTTACAGGGGGCAACCTACGAGCAGTACTTC. Translating it yields CASSPTLQGATYEQYF.